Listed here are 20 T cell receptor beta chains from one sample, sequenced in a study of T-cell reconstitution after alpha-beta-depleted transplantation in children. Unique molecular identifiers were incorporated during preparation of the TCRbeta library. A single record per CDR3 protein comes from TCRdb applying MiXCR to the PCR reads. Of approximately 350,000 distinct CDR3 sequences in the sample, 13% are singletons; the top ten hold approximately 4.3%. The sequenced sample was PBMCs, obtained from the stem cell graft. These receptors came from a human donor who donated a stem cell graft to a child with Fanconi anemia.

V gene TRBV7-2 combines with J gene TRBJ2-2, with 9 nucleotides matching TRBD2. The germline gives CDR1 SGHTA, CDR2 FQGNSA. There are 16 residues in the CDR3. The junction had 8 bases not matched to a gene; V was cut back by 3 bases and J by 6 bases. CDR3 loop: CASSFTSGYNPGELFF. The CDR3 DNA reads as TGTGCCAGCAGCTTTACTAGCGGGTACAACCCCGGGGAGCTGTTTTTT.

The CDR3 loop is CASSYHTASTEQYF. The CDR3 coding sequence is TGTGCCAGCAGCTATCACACCGCCTCTACCGAGCAGTACTTC. This chain links TRBV7-8 with TRBJ2-7; the D is unclear. The germline V gene encodes CDR1 SGHVS and CDR2 FQNEAQ. The germline V and J ends were trimmed by 4 bases and 6 bases, with 16 bases remaining between them. CDR3 length: 14 residues.

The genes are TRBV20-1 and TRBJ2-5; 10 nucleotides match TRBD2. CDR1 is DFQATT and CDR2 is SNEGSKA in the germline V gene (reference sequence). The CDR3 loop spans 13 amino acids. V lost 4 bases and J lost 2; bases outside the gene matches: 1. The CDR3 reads CSAILAGQETQYF. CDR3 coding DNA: TGCAGTGCTATACTAGCGGGACAAGAGACCCAGTACTTC.

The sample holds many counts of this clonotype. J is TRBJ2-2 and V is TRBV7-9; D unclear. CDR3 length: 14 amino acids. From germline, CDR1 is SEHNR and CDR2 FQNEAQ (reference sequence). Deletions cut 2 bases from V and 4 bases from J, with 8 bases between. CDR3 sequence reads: CASSLMLTTGELFF. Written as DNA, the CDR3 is TGTGCCAGCAGCTTAATGTTAACCACCGGGGAGCTGTTTTTT.

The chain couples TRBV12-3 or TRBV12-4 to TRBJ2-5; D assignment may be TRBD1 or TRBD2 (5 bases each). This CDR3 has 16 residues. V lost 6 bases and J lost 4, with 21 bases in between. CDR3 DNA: TGTGCCAGCAGCCCCTTGGGGACCCTCAGGAGAGAGACCCAGTACTTC. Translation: CASSPLGTLRRETQYF.

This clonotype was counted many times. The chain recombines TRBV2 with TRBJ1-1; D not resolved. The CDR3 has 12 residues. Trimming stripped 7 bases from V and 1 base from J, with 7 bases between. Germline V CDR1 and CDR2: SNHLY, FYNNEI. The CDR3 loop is CASTATNTEAFF. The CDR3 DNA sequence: TGTGCCAGCACTGCCACGAACACTGAAGCTTTCTTT. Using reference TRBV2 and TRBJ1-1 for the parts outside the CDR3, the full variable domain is EPEVTQTPSHQVTQMGQEVILRCVPISNHLYFYWYRQILGQKVEFLVSFYNNEISEKSEIFDDQFSVERPDGSNFTLKIRSTKLEDSAMYFCASTATNTEAFFGQGTRLTVV.

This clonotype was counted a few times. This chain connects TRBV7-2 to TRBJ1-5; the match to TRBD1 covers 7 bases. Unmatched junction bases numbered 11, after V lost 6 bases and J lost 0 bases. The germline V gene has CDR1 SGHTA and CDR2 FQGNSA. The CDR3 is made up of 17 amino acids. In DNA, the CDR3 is TGTGCCAGCAGTAACCGGGACAGCCATTATAGCAATCAGCCCCAGCATTTT. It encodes CASSNRDSHYSNQPQHF.

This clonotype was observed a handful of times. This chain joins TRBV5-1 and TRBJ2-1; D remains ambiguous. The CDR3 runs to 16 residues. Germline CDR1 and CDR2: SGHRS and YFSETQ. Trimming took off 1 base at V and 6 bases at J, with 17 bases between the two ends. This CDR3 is CASSLTSLGPVNEQFF. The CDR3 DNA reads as TGCGCCAGCAGCTTGACCTCCCTAGGGCCGGTCAATGAGCAGTTCTTC.

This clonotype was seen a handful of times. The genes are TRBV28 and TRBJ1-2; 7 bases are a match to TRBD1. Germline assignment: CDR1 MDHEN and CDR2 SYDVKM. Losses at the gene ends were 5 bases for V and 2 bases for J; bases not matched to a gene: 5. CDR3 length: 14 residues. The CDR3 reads CASSPGGQNYGYTF. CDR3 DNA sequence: TGTGCCAGCAGTCCGGGGGGACAGAACTATGGCTACACCTTC.

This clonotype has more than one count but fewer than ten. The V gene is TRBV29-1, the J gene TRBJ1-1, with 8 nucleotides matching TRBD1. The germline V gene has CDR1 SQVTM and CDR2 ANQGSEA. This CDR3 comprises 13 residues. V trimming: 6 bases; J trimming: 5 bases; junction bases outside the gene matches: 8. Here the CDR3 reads CSVIQGARTEAFF. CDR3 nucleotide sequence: TGCAGCGTGATCCAGGGGGCTCGGACTGAAGCTTTCTTT.

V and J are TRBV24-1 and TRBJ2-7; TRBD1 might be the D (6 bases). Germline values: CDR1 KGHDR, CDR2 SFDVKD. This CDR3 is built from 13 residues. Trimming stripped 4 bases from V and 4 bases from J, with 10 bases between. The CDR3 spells CATSDHQGYEQYV. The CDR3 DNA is TGTGCCACCAGTGACCACCAGGGGTACGAGCAGTACGTC.

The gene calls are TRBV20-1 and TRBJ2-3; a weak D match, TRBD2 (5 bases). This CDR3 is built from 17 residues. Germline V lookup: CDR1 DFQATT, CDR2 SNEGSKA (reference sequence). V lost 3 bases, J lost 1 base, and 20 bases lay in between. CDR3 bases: TGCAGTGCTAGTAAGCGGTACCAGCTTAGGGGCACAGATACGCAGTATTTT. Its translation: CSASKRYQLRGTDTQYF.

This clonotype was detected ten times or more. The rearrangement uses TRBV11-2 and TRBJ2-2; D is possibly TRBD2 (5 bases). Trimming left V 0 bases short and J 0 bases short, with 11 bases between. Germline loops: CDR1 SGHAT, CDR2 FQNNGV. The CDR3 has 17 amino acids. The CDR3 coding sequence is TGTGCCAGCAGCTTAGAAGTGAGCGGTGCGAACACCGGGGAGCTGTTTTTT. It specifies CASSLEVSGANTGELFF. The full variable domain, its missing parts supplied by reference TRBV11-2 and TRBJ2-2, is EAGVAQSPRYKIIEKRQSVAFWCNPISGHATLYWYQQILGQGPKLLIQFQNNGVVDDSQLPKDRFSAERLKGVDSTLKIQPAKLEDSAVYLCASSLEVSGANTGELFFGEGSRLTVL.

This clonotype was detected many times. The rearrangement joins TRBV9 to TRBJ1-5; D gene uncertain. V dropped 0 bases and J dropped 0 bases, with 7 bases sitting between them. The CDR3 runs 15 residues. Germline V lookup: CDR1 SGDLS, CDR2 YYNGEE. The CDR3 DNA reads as TGTGCCAGCAGCGTAGGGTCCGGTAGCAATCAGCCCCAGCATTTT. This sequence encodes CASSVGSGSNQPQHF.

In DNA, the CDR3 is TGTGCCAGCAGCCAAGCCGGGACGGCGAACACCGGGGAGCTGTTTTTT. Translating it yields CASSQAGTANTGELFF. This chain uses TRBV3-1 with TRBJ2-2; D may correspond to TRBD1 or TRBD2 (5 bases each). Per germline, CDR1 LGHDT and CDR2 YNNKEL (reference sequence). Trimming shortened V by 1 base and J by 0 bases, and 9 bases separated the two germline ends. This CDR3 spans 16 amino acids.

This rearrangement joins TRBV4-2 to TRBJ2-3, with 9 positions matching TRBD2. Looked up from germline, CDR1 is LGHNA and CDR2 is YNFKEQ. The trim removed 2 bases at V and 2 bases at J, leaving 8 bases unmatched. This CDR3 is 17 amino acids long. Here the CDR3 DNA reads TGTGCCAGCAGCCAAACAACTAGCGGGTCATACACAGATACGCAGTATTTT. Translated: CASSQTTSGSYTDTQYF.

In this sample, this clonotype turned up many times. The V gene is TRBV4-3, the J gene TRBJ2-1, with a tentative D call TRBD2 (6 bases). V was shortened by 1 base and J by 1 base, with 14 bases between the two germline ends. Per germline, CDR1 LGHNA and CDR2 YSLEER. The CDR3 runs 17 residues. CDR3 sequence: CASSQVRAGGSYNEQFF. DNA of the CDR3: TGCGCCAGCAGCCAAGTACGGGCCGGGGGATCCTACAATGAGCAGTTCTTC.

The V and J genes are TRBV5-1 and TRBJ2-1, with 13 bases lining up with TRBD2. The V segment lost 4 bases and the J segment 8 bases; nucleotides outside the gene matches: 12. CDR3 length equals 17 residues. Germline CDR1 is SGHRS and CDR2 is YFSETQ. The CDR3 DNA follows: TGCGCCAGCAGCACCGGGACTAGCGGGGTCGTTTCCCATGAGCAGTTCTTC. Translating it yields CASSTGTSGVVSHEQFF.

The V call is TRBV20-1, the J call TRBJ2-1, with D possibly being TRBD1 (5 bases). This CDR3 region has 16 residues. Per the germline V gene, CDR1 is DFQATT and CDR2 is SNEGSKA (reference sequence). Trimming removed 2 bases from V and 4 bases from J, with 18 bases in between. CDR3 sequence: CSARPSSGPDYNEQFF. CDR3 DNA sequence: TGCAGTGCTAGACCCTCCTCAGGGCCTGATTACAATGAGCAGTTCTTC.

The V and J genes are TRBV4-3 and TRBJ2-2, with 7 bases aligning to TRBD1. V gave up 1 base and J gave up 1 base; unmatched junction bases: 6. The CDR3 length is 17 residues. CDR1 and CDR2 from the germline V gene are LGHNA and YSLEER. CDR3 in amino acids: CASSQGPRTGNTGELFF. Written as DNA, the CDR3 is TGCGCCAGCAGCCAAGGTCCTAGGACAGGGAACACCGGGGAGCTGTTTTTT.